The 5 T cell receptor beta chains in this list originate from one sample, sequenced in a study of OX40 agonist ivuxolimab in advanced cancers. Measured with immunoSEQ multiplex PCR; TCRdb has only the in-frame clones, and not every one. The sample holds 63,000 or so clones, 70% to 90% seen once. The material sequenced was CD4+ or CD8+ T cells sorted from blood, taken in a trial of the OX40 agonist ivuxolimab. The receptors stem from an adult with an advanced solid tumor such as melanoma, head and neck, liver or kidney cancer.

The chain employs TRBV7-2 and TRBJ1-4; no definite D call. CDR3 length: 14 amino acids. V was clipped by 2 bases and J by 5 bases, with 9 bases between them. Germline lookup yields CDR1 SGHTA and CDR2 FQGNSA. CDR3 sequence: CASSLQWGNEKLFF. CDR3 in DNA: TGTGCCAGCAGCTTACAGTGGGGAAATGAAAAACTGTTTTTT.

This rearrangement joins TRBV7-2 to TRBJ2-2; maybe TRBD1 (6 bases). V lost 4 bases to trimming and J lost 4 bases, with 10 bases between them. The CDR3 runs 14 residues. Germline CDR1 reads SGHTA; CDR2 reads FQGNSA. CDR3 in amino acids: CASSYQGGTGELFF. CDR3 bases: TGTGCCAGCAGCTACCAAGGGGGCACCGGGGAGCTGTTTTTT.

This chain joins TRBV7-9 and TRBJ2-5; weak D call: TRBD1 (6 bases). This CDR3 has 14 amino acids. The germline V gene has CDR1 SEHNR and CDR2 FQNEAQ (reference sequence). Trimming removed 3 bases from V and 5 bases from J, with 13 bases in between. The CDR3 DNA is TGTGCCAGCAGCTTTCCTACAGGGTTTGAGACCCAGTACTTC. Amino acid sequence: CASSFPTGFETQYF.

The chain recombines TRBV7-2 with TRBJ1-6, with D perhaps matching TRBD1 (5 bases). Germline V gene sequence: CDR1 SGHTA, CDR2 FQGNSA. Trimming removed 2 bases from V and 7 bases from J, with 9 bases in between. This CDR3 spans 14 amino acids. CDR3 sequence: CASSLKGQNSPLHF. The CDR3 DNA is TGTGCCAGCAGCTTAAAGGGGCAAAATTCACCCCTCCACTTT. The full variable domain, completed using reference TRBV7-2 and TRBJ1-6, is GAGVSQSPSNKVTEKGKDVELRCDPISGHTALYWYRQSLGQGLEFLIYFQGNSAPDKSGLPSDRFSAERTGGSVSTLTIQRTQQEDSAVYLCASSLKGQNSPLHFGNGTRLTVT.

The CDR3 region is CASSGPQPQHF. For the CDR3, the DNA is TGTGCCAGCAGTGGACCACAGCCCCAGCATTTT. The chain has TRBV6-1 and TRBJ1-5; D is uncertain. Between the trimmed V and J ends, which lost 4 bases and 7 bases, there was a span of 5 bases. The CDR3 covers 11 residues. Germline-derived CDR1 and CDR2 are MNHNS and SASEGT.